This T cell receptor beta chain was recovered during a study of Ad26.COV2.S vaccination and SARS-CoV-2 variants. Study at large: Once or twice, 56 days apart, Ad26.COV2.S was delivered intramuscularly.

Comments on this clone: Its specificity is not known.

Produced via immunoSEQ multiplex PCR; TCRdb's table is partial and in-frame only. There are approximately 450,000 clones in the sample; 80% to 95% occur only once, and 12% lies in the top ten. Treatment here: roughly 19 received Ad26.COV2.S at low or high dose, single or two shots; roughly five received placebo; per-sample allocation not given. Sample collection was performed on day 63 after the first vaccine or placebo injection. This vaccine is an Ad26 vector that expresses the Wuhan-strain SARS-CoV-2 spike. CDR1 SGHTA and CDR2 FQGNSA come from the germline V gene. Trimming pared 5 bases from V and 7 bases from J, leaving 15 bases between. This CDR3 comprises 14 residues. Whole-study results and caveats: Participants given vaccine showed non-spike TCR breadth similar to that of placebo recipients.

The sequence came from a person between 18 and 60 years old who received the Ad26.COV2.S COVID-19 vaccine or a placebo. The V gene is TRBV7-2, the J gene TRBJ1-3, with D uncertain. Sequenced here: peripheral blood, sampled in a trial of Ad26.COV2.S vaccine versus placebo. This chain's CDR3 is CASSPRWSWNTIYF. CDR3 in DNA: TGTGCCAGCAGCCCGAGGTGGTCCTGGAACACCATATATTTT.